This TCR beta chain was captured in a study of shared clonotypes between healthy human individuals. Across the whole study: The donor pool was made up of two women and a few men aged 18 to 49. CD4 naive cells filled three plates per donor, CD4 memory three, CD8 naive two and CD8 memory one. Study results and limitations: In a handful of donors, around 5% of naive CD4 clonotypes appeared in common.

Remarks on this clone: Its antigen is as yet unknown. The same CDR3 arises from other DNA sequences in this sample as well.

Selected positively for CCR7 and CD45RO-negative, naive CD8 cells excluded terminally differentiated effector memory CD45RA+ cells. Profiling relied on immunoSEQ multiplex PCR, and the TCRdb table lists in-frame clones only, not all of them. The sample has around 2.1 million clones, more than 85% seen once; the top ten hold around 1.7%. This CDR3 has 14 amino acids. The germline CDR1 and CDR2 sequences are SGHVS and FNYEAQ. Trimming pared 1 base from V and 4 bases from J, leaving 7 bases between. V is TRBV7-6 and J is TRBJ2-2, with D perhaps matching TRBD1 (6 bases). Input material: naive CD8+ T cells from PBMCs. The TCR comes from a man aged 18 to 29 in good health. Some clones in this sample may be carry-over from other donors' samples. The CDR3 sequence is CASSLVGGTGELFF. The DNA for the CDR3 is TGTGCCAGCAGCTTAGTAGGGGGCACCGGGGAGCTGTTTTTT.